This T cell receptor beta chain is drawn from a study of T cell responses to AZD1222 COVID-19 vaccine (dated by TCRdb to the early 2020s). About the investigation overall: AZD1222 recipients given second doses at about 4 weeks or at about 12 weeks were pooled, since spike-specific TCR depth and breadth were not found to differ between the two schedules. Trial participants were enrolled by age into 18-55, 56-69 and 70-plus year subgroups, with roughly 150, 30 and 60 TCR-sequenced participants respectively. TCR sequencing was performed for roughly 240 trial participants, of whom some 200 were given two doses of AZD1222 and around 25 were given two doses of MenACWY control vaccine.

The germline ends are 13 bases apart after V is trimmed by 6 bases and J by 7 bases. Per the germline V gene, SGHAT is the CDR1 and FQNNGV is the CDR2. The CDR3 has 14 amino acids, counting the end cysteine and phenylalanine. CDR3 DNA only is kept here, 42 bases in frame from base 1. Interpreted using the paper, the time point label stands for: baseline before first vaccination. Samples from vaccinated people were obtained from the UK trials COV001 and COV002, which included a single-blind randomized controlled phase 2/3 trial of AZD1222 (ChAdOx1 nCoV-19) in healthy adults. Trial participant PBMC samples were collected at day 0 and day 28 after the second dose for TCRbeta chain sequencing. In this sample, this clone turned up once. Its antigen is still unknown. Base qualities are not at hand, and no much larger clone is one base apart. The CDR3 regions of human TCRbeta chains were analyzed by immunosequencing. The study's own analysis went as follows. TCRs in the repertoires were matched against a reference library of SARS-CoV-2-specific TCRs that had been generated with the MIRA antigen-specificity platform. Breadth was defined as the fraction of unique TCRs that were SARS-CoV-2-associated, and depth was defined as the fraction of total T cells that were SARS-CoV-2-associated. Using the MIRA data, every spike-specific TCR was mapped to the spike region that the TCR reacted to and assigned to either a CD4 or a CD8 class. Log10-transformed breadth and depth values were compared by one-way ANOVA with Sidak's multiple comparisons tests. The table comes from immuneACCESS by way of TCRdb, which keeps in-frame sequences with V and J called. Part of the clones is missing from these tables; in studies checked, under half for an unresolved V gene and the rest for unknown reasons. The V and J calls and the clone size are those of that table, but D and trimming were determined from the DNA. Within this sample are about 110,000 clones, with around 81% of them counted one time only. Together, the top ten hold roughly 5% of the sample.

What the study reported, not specific to this receptor: Most participants were white British and females outnumbered males, and the authors suggested that clonal diversity may have been underestimated. Conclusions about previously exposed vaccinees are limited, since just six AZD1222 recipients were seropositive for SARS-CoV-2 at baseline. The 56-69-year group was small, and its depth increase did not reach significance, likely because of low power. Because no samples from the day 14 peak response were available, repertoires could be characterized only after the peak T cell response. Nearly half of unique spike-specific TCRs reportedly recognized epitopes outside regions mutated in the B.1.351 and B.1.1.7 variants. Vaccine-associated CD4 TCRs spanned the whole spike protein, with dominant responses in regions 160-218 and 743-854. After two AZD1222 doses, both the breadth and the depth of spike-specific TCRs were significantly higher than at day 0 and than in MenACWY recipients.

Sequences were derived from peripheral blood, sampled on day 0 of AZD1222 vaccination. The receptor's source is an adult in good health. The chain employs TRBV11-2 and TRBJ1-6; the best D guess is TRBD1, with 5 bases matching. The nucleotides read TGTGCCAGCAGTTCCGACAGAATCAATTCACCCCTCCACTTT. Its protein reads: CASSSDRINSPLHF.